Listed below are T cell receptor beta chains from one sample, sequenced in a study of blood T cell repertoires in COVID-19. Measured with immunoSEQ multiplex PCR; TCRdb has only the in-frame clones, and not every one. The sample records about 49,000 clones, over 85% being singletons. The sequenced material came from peripheral blood. The receptors originated from a man aged 55 to 69 with COVID-19, enrolled during active disease. Both conserved end residues are part of each CDR3. D genes are given only for firm matches. A clone size is listed for some rows: how often the clone was seen (once, few, many), or a class if it is expanded.

d_call clone_size j_call v_call cdr3_nt cdr3_aa
TRBD1 NA TRBJ1-5 TRBV28 TGTGCCAGCAGTTCAGGACAGGCCTCAAAGCCCCAGCATTTT CASSSGQASKPQHF
NA NA TRBJ1-6 TRBV13 TGTGCCAGCAGCCCACCGGGTTCCTATAATTCACCCCTCCACTTT CASSPPGSYNSPLHF
TRBD1 NA TRBJ1-1 TRBV15 TGTGCCACCAGCCCGGACAGGGTAGGAACTGAAGCTTTCTTT CATSPDRVGTEAFF
NA few TRBJ1-2 TRBV12-3/TRBV12-4 TGTGCCAGCAGTTTTCGGACTGCCGGCTACACCTTC CASSFRTAGYTF
TRBD1 once TRBJ2-6 TRBV29-1 TGCAGCGTTGGGGACAGCTCTGGGGCCAACGTCCTGACTTTC CSVGDSSGANVLTF
TRBD1 NA TRBJ1-2 TRBV5-1 TGCGCCAGCAGCTATGGACAGGCGCAGGACTATGGCTACACCTTC CASSYGQAQDYGYTF
NA once TRBJ1-1 TRBV3-1/TRBV3-2 TGTGCCAGCAGCCGGGGAGGAGTCGAGGGTACTGAAGCTTTCTTT CASSRGGVEGTEAFF
TRBD2 NA TRBJ2-7 TRBV2 TGTGCCAGCAGTGAGGAGGGCGGGAGCTCCTACGAGCAGTACTTC CASSEEGGSSYEQYF
NA NA TRBJ1-6 TRBV28 TGTGCCAGCAGTTTAAATGCAGGGTATAATTCACCCCTCCACTTT CASSLNAGYNSPLHF
TRBD2 NA TRBJ2-5 TRBV6-6 TGTGCCAGCAGTTACCGACTAGGCGGGGGGCAAGAGACCCAGTACTTC CASSYRLGGGQETQYF
TRBD2 NA TRBJ2-2 TRBV19 TGTGCCAGTGCTCTAGCGGGAATTAACACCGGGGAGCTGTTTTTT CASALAGINTGELFF
NA NA TRBJ1-2 TRBV12-3/TRBV12-4 TGTGCCAGCAGCCTGGCCTCTTATGGCTACACCTTC CASSLASYGYTF
NA NA TRBJ1-4 TRBV9 TGTGCCAGCAGCCCAAACGGGGAGGGGCTTTCCGAAAAACTGTTTTTT CASSPNGEGLSEKLFF
TRBD2 NA TRBJ2-5 TRBV9 TGTGCCAGCAGCGTTCCGCGGGGGGCGAAAGAGACCCAGTACTTC CASSVPRGAKETQYF
NA NA TRBJ2-2 TRBV5-1 TGCGCCAGCAGAGGCGCCGGAGGGACGCTCACCGGGGAGCTGTTTTTT CASRGAGGTLTGELFF
TRBD1 few TRBJ1-2 TRBV4-2 TGTGCCAGCAGCCAAGGGGGGACAGGGGTACTCTATGGCTACACCTTC CASSQGGTGVLYGYTF
NA NA TRBJ1-1 TRBV15 TGTGCCACCAGCAAACAGCTTCTGAACACTGAAGCTTTCTTT CATSKQLLNTEAFF
NA once TRBJ2-7 TRBV5-1 TGCGCCAGCCTTACCTACGAGCAGTACTTC CASLTYEQYF
TRBD1 NA TRBJ2-7 TRBV3-1/TRBV3-2 TGTGCCAGCAGCCAACGGGACAGAGGCTCCTACGAGCAGTACTTC CASSQRDRGSYEQYF
NA NA TRBJ1-3 TRBV19 TGTGCCAGTTCAGCAGGCCGCTCTGGAAACACCATATATTTT CASSAGRSGNTIYF
NA NA TRBJ2-3 TRBV7-9 TGTGCCAGCAGCTTCGCCGGGAGAGGAGATACGCAGTATTTT CASSFAGRGDTQYF
NA NA TRBJ1-1 TRBV6-2/TRBV6-3 TGTGCCAGCAGTTCCCAGGGGAGCAACACTGAAGCTTTCTTT CASSSQGSNTEAFF
NA NA TRBJ1-4 TRBV12-3/TRBV12-4 TGTGCCAGCACCCCCCTCCCTAATGAAAAACTGTTTTTT CASTPLPNEKLFF
TRBD2 NA TRBJ2-7 TRBV6-5 TGTGCCAGCAGTTCCGGCGGGGGGACCTACGAGCAGTACTTC CASSSGGGTYEQYF
NA NA TRBJ1-1 TRBV6-5 TGTGCCAGCAGATATAAAAGACAGATGAACACTGAAGCTTTCTTT CASRYKRQMNTEAFF
TRBD1 NA TRBJ1-4 TRBV4-1 TGCGCCAGCAGCCTACCGGGACAGGGGGATCAAAAACTGTTTTTT CASSLPGQGDQKLFF
TRBD1 NA TRBJ1-1 TRBV5-1 TGCGCCAGCAGCGGACAGGGGAGTAACACTGAAGCTTTCTTT CASSGQGSNTEAFF
NA NA TRBJ2-2 TRBV5-8 TGTGCCAGCAGCTCGTCTCACAGGGTCGGGGAGCTGTTTTTT CASSSSHRVGELFF
NA NA TRBJ2-4 TRBV21-1 TGTGCCAGCGCTATCTCAGGGGCCAAAAACATTCAGTACTTC CASAISGAKNIQYF
TRBD1 NA TRBJ2-7 TRBV19 TGTGCCAGTACCTGGACAGGGGGCTACGAGCAGTACTTC CASTWTGGYEQYF
NA few TRBJ2-7 TRBV18 TGTGCCAGCTCACCGGGAGCAAGCTACGAGCAGTACTTC CASSPGASYEQYF